This T cell receptor beta chain was retrieved from a study of Graves' ophthalmopathy and Graves' hyperthyroidism. General study results and limits: The majority of expanded thyroid clonotypes above 0.001 frequency also occurred in blood.

The germline CDR1 and CDR2 sequences are SNHLY and FYNNEI. This CDR3 contains 13 residues. Beta-chain TCR CDR3 regions were amplified from RNA transcripts. HTBI primers primed a first-round RT-PCR, and a second-round multiplex PCR followed. TCRdb recomputed calls from the multiplex PCR reads with MiXCR, one row per CDR3 protein. Here the sample spans 500,000 to 800,000 distinct CDR3 sequences, about two fifths being singletons. Comment on this clonotype: Antigen: not known. The junction departs from germline at one end; a sequencing error may be responsible.

The sequence was collected from an adult man with Graves' ophthalmopathy. This chain joins TRBV2 and TRBJ2-6, with TRBD1 matching over 9 bases. Material: peripheral blood. The CDR3 spells CASNPNRGHTEAF. The DNA for the CDR3 is TGTGCCAGCAACCCAAACAGGGGGCACACTGAAGCTTTC. Full variable domain (rest looked up from reference TRBV2 and TRBJ2-6): EPEVTQTPSHQVTQMGQEVILRCVPISNHLYFYWYRQILGQKVEFLVSFYNNEISEKSEIFDDQFSVERPDGSNFTLKIRSTKLEDSAMYFCASNPNRGHTEAFGAGSRLTVL.